One sample yielded the 10 T cell receptor beta chains listed below, sequenced in a study of cytomegalovirus exposure and HLA in healthy donors. Clones were read by immunoSEQ multiplex PCR, and TCRdb kept only the in-frame ones, dropping some. The table has about 110,000 clones, roughly nine tenths seen once. The sequenced sample was PBMCs. These receptors were collected from a woman under 30 in good health and CMV-seropositive.

The chain is built from TRBV28 and TRBJ1-6; D gene ambiguous. This CDR3 comprises 15 residues. Germline V gene data show CDR1 as MDHEN and CDR2 as SYDVKM. V lost 1 base and J 9 bases, leaving 13 bases between the germline ends. As DNA, the CDR3 is TGTGCCAGCAGTTTATATTCGGGATTTATTTCACCCCTCCACTTT. Amino acids: CASSLYSGFISPLHF.

V is TRBV29-1 and J is TRBJ1-1; possible D gene TRBD1, 6 bases. The CDR3 length is 13 residues. The germline CDR1 and CDR2 sequences are SQVTM and ANQGSEA. Trimming removed 3 bases from V and 4 bases from J, with 12 bases in between. In DNA form, the CDR3 reads TGCAGCGTTGATAACAGGGCGGCCACTGAAGCTTTCTTT. Its translation is CSVDNRAATEAFF.

The V gene is TRBV7-9, the J gene TRBJ2-1; tentatively, D is TRBD1 (7 bases). Germline V gene data show CDR1 as SEHNR and CDR2 as FQNEAQ (reference sequence). This CDR3 has 17 amino acids. V dropped 3 bases and J dropped 12 bases, with 27 bases sitting between them. The CDR3 region has the DNA TGTGCCAGCAGCTTTTTTCCCCGCGGGACAGTATCCGTATCGCAGTTCTTC. Protein sequence: CASSFFPRGTVSVSQFF.

The CDR3 bases are TGTGCCAGCAGTCCCGAGGTCCCGGAGGAGACCCAGTACTTC. It codes for CASSPEVPEETQYF. The V call is TRBV6-6, the J call TRBJ2-5; D not resolved. Trimming pared 5 bases from V and 5 bases from J, leaving 15 bases between. Looked up from germline, CDR1 is MNHNY and CDR2 is SVGAGI (reference sequence). The CDR3 spans 14 residues.

In its sample, this clone was seen once. The chain uses TRBV6-5 and TRBJ2-5, with D tentatively TRBD2 (6 bases). Trimming left V 7 bases short and J 1 base short, with 16 bases between. From germline, CDR1 is MNHEY and CDR2 SVGAGI. This CDR3 contains 15 residues. CDR3 amino acids: CASTTTRRSQETQYF. In nucleotides, the CDR3 is TGTGCCAGCACTACGACTAGGAGGTCCCAAGAGACCCAGTACTTC.

This chain joins TRBV7-9 and TRBJ2-2, with a weak D call TRBD1 (5 bases). V was clipped by 3 bases and J by 4 bases, with 12 bases between them. The CDR3 has 15 residues. Germline V gene sequence: CDR1 SEHNR, CDR2 FQNEAQ (reference sequence). CDR3 nucleotide sequence: TGTGCCAGCAGCTTCAATCCAGGGATCACCGGGGAGCTGTTTTTT. Encoded protein: CASSFNPGITGELFF.

This clone was seen a handful of times. This chain uses TRBV6-5 with TRBJ1-6; D possibly corresponds to TRBD1 (5 bases). The length of the CDR3 is 16 residues. Germline CDR1 MNHEY, CDR2 SVGAGI. Trimming took off 2 bases at V and 0 bases at J, with 8 bases between the two ends. The CDR3 loop reads CASSYGDSSYNSPLHF. CDR3 nucleotides: TGTGCCAGCAGTTACGGCGACAGCTCCTATAATTCACCCCTCCACTTT.

The chain recombines TRBV28 with TRBJ2-3, with no clear D. This CDR3 has 12 residues. V lost 4 bases to trimming and J lost 2 bases, with 4 bases between them. Germline CDR1 is MDHEN and CDR2 is SYDVKM. In DNA, the CDR3 is TGTGCCAGCAGTTCCTTCACAGATACGCAGTATTTT. Translated: CASSSFTDTQYF.

The chain couples TRBV27 to TRBJ1-2, with D possibly TRBD1 on 6 matching bases. Deletions cut 3 bases from V and 9 bases from J, with 14 bases between. Germline V gives CDR1 MNHEY, CDR2 SMNVEV (reference sequence). This CDR3 region has 13 residues. The CDR3 is CASSFRGTSSYTF. The CDR3 region has the DNA TGTGCCAGCAGTTTTAGGGGGACCTCAAGCTACACCTTC.

The rearrangement links TRBV5-5 to TRBJ2-7; 11 bases are a match to TRBD1. The ends lost 3 bases at V and 4 bases at J; junction bases unmatched: 3. The germline V gene encodes CDR1 SGHKS and CDR2 YYEKEE (reference sequence). There are 14 residues in the CDR3. CDR3 bases: TGTGCCAGCAGCTACCGGGACAGGGGGTACGAGCAGTACTTC. Protein product: CASSYRDRGYEQYF.